What follows are 23 T cell receptor beta chains derived from one specimen sequenced in a study of blood T cell repertoires in COVID-19. Clones were sequenced by immunoSEQ multiplex PCR, and TCRdb holds only the in-frame ones, with some missing. The sample includes some 91,000 clones, approximately 80% of them seen just once. Sequencing used peripheral blood. These TCRs come from a man between 65 and 79 years old with acute or convalescent COVID-19.

This clone was observed a handful of times. This sequence joins TRBV2 and TRBJ1-5, with 7 bases that match TRBD1. CDR3 size: 14 residues. Germline loops: CDR1 SNHLY, CDR2 FYNNEI. V shed 6 bases, J shed 6 bases, and the junction held 8 bases outside the gene matches. The chain's CDR3 is CASSDDRVGQPQHF. In DNA, the CDR3 is TGTGCCAGCAGCGATGACAGGGTGGGTCAGCCCCAGCATTTT.

This chain links TRBV12-3 or TRBV12-4 with TRBJ2-7; 8 bases are a match to TRBD1. This CDR3 is built from 12 residues. The ends lost 6 bases at V and 6 bases at J; junction bases unmatched: 4. CDR3 sequence (DNA): TGTGCCAGCAGCCTCACAGGGGGCGAGCAGTACTTC. It encodes CASSLTGGEQYF.

The J gene is TRBJ1-3, the V gene TRBV6-6, with unresolved D. Germline CDR1 and CDR2: MNHNY and SVGAGI (reference sequence). CDR3 size: 12 residues. Trimming removed 6 bases at V and 4 bases at J, with 7 bases between. The CDR3 bases are TGTGCCAGCAGAACACCAGGAAACACCATATATTTT. It codes for CASRTPGNTIYF.

This rearrangement joins TRBV25-1 to TRBJ1-1; D gene ambiguous. There are 15 residues in the CDR3. V was shortened by 2 bases and J by 4 bases, with 14 bases between the two germline ends. Germline V gene lookup returns CDR1 MGHDK and CDR2 SYGVNS. Written as DNA, the CDR3 is TGTGCCAGCAGTGAAGGGTACAAAAGGAGCACTGAAGCTTTCTTT. Its translation is CASSEGYKRSTEAFF. The complete variable domain, with remaining parts taken from reference TRBV25-1 and TRBJ1-1, reads EADIYQTPRYLVIGTGKKITLECSQTMGHDKMYWYQQDPGMELHLIHYSYGVNSTEKGDLSSESTVSRIRTEHFPLTLESARPSHTSQYLCASSEGYKRSTEAFFGQGTRLTVV.

The rearrangement uses TRBV28 and TRBJ2-7; 11 nucleotides line up with TRBD1. V gave up 7 bases and J gave up 6 bases; unmatched junction bases: 20. From germline, CDR1 is MDHEN and CDR2 SYDVKM. The CDR3 covers 18 residues. The CDR3: CASTTNRDRGISAAEQYF. The DNA for the CDR3 is TGTGCCAGCACTACGAACCGGGACAGGGGGATCAGCGCCGCCGAGCAGTACTTC. The whole variable domain, filled in from reference TRBV28 and TRBJ2-7, reads DVKVTQSSRYLVKRTGEKVFLECVQDMDHENMFWYRQDPGLGLRLIYFSYDVKMKEKGDIPEGYSVSREKKERFSLILESASTNQTSMYLCASTTNRDRGISAAEQYFGPGTRLTVT.

The CDR3: CASSIAGGGNIQYF. In DNA, the CDR3 is TGTGCCAGTAGTATAGCGGGAGGGGGAAACATTCAGTACTTC. The chain couples TRBV19 to TRBJ2-4, with 8 bases fitting TRBD2. Losses at the gene ends were 1 base for V and 6 bases for J; bases not matched to a gene: 2. The CDR3 extends over 14 amino acids. Germline CDR1 and CDR2: LNHDA and SQIVND (reference sequence).

This CDR3 reads CASSKSDTPRGYTF. The CDR3, as DNA: TGTGCCAGCAGTAAGTCCGACACCCCGAGAGGCTACACCTTC. The gene calls are TRBV6-5 and TRBJ1-2; D gene ambiguous. The length of the CDR3 is 14 residues. CDR1 is MNHEY, CDR2 SVGAGI, per germline. V was trimmed by 5 bases and J by 8 bases, leaving 18 bases between them.

The rearrangement links TRBV10-2 to TRBJ2-7; D call uncertain. Germline V gene sequence: CDR1 WSHSY, CDR2 SAAADI. V lost 0 bases, J lost 6 bases, and 9 bases lay in between. The CDR3 totals 13 residues. The CDR3 DNA reads TGCGCCAGCAGTGAGTCGCCAGTCTTCGAGCAGTACTTC. Protein sequence: CASSESPVFEQYF.

V gene TRBV7-2 combines with J gene TRBJ1-1; 8 nucleotides agree with TRBD1. The V and J ends lost 5 bases and 1 base, in that order; junction bases with no gene match: 6. This CDR3 contains 15 residues. The V gene's germline CDR1 is SGHTA and CDR2 FQGNSA. CDR3 region: CASSPGQGRNTEAFF. DNA of the CDR3: TGTGCCAGCAGCCCCGGACAGGGCCGGAACACTGAAGCTTTCTTT.

This clone has only a few counts. The V and J genes are TRBV28 and TRBJ1-2, with 8 bases matching TRBD1. Per germline, CDR1 MDHEN and CDR2 SYDVKM. With 0 bases clipped from V and 4 bases from J, the junction kept 7 bases outside the gene matches. This CDR3 comprises 16 residues. CDR3 region: CASSLWHRGSGYGYTF. DNA for the CDR3: TGTGCCAGCAGTTTATGGCACAGGGGGTCGGGCTATGGCTACACCTTC.

The rearrangement joins TRBV21-1 to TRBJ1-1. TRBV21-1 is deemed a pseudogene. The CDR3 is made up of 15 amino acids. The CDR3 DNA reads TGTGCCAGCAGCCAAGAGGGAGTAATGTACACTGAAGCTTTCTTT. Translation gives CASSQEGVMYTEAFF.

The V call is TRBV7-9, the J call TRBJ2-7; a possible D gene is TRBD2 (6 bases). The CDR3 spans 14 residues. The germline V gene encodes CDR1 SEHNR and CDR2 FQNEAQ (reference sequence). The V end lost 7 bases, the J end lost 6 bases, and 19 bases lay between the germline ends. CDR3 in amino acids: CASNPIGGRGEQYF. The CDR3 bases are TGTGCCAGCAACCCGATTGGAGGGCGGGGCGAGCAGTACTTC.

The chain couples TRBV4-1 to TRBJ2-1; 7 nucleotides match TRBD2. After removal of 4 bases from V and 5 bases from J, the junction contained 5 bases not matched to a gene. Germline CDR1 MGHRA, CDR2 YSYEKL. This CDR3 contains 14 residues. CDR3 in DNA: TGCGCCAGCAGCCCCCCCCGGGAGGACAATGAGCAGTTCTTC. Residues: CASSPPREDNEQFF.

The chain couples TRBV20-1 to TRBJ2-3; D gene unclear. With 6 bases removed from V and 6 bases from J, the gap between germline ends came to 10 bases. The CDR3 length is 11 residues. Germline assignment: CDR1 DFQATT and CDR2 SNEGSKA (reference sequence). The CDR3 spells CSARSRDTQYF. Written as DNA, the CDR3 is TGCAGTGCCCGGTCGAGGGATACGCAGTATTTT.

V gene TRBV6-5 combines with J gene TRBJ1-2; 9 positions agree with TRBD1. The CDR3 covers 16 residues. Germline trimming cut 0 bases from V and 7 bases from J; bases unmatched to any gene: 9. Germline values: CDR1 MNHEY, CDR2 SVGAGI. The chain's CDR3 is CASSYSSDRGRGGYTF. The DNA of the CDR3 is TGTGCCAGCAGTTACTCGTCGGACAGGGGCCGCGGTGGCTACACCTTC.

The chain is built from TRBV18 and TRBJ1-1; a weak D match, TRBD1 (6 bases). Germline CDR1 is KGHSH and CDR2 is LQKENI. CDR3 length equals 15 residues. The V and J ends lost 3 bases and 1 base respectively, with 12 bases between them. The CDR3 DNA is TGTGCCAGCTCACCGAAGCAGACAGGGAACACTGAAGCTTTCTTT. Protein product: CASSPKQTGNTEAFF.

The chain carries TRBV18 and TRBJ1-5; D is perhaps TRBD1 (6 bases). V lost 1 base and J lost 4, with 17 bases in between. CDR3 length: 17 amino acids. Per germline, CDR1 KGHSH and CDR2 LQKENI. The DNA of the CDR3 is TGTGCCAGCTCACCACTCCCGCGGGGGGCTAGAAATCAGCCCCAGCATTTT. Translated, it gives CASSPLPRGARNQPQHF.

This chain joins TRBV6-5 and TRBJ1-6; D call uncertain. V lost 10 bases and J 7 bases, leaving 20 bases between the germline ends. The length of the CDR3 is 15 residues. Germline CDR1 MNHEY, CDR2 SVGAGI. The CDR3 loop is CATSTGISGNSPLHF. In nucleotides, the CDR3 is TGTGCCACCTCTACGGGGATCTCTGGGAATTCACCCCTCCACTTT.

This chain's CDR3 is CASSYQTPNYGYTF. DNA for the CDR3: TGCGCCAGCAGCTATCAGACACCAAACTATGGCTACACCTTC. The V call is TRBV5-1, the J call TRBJ1-2; no firm D call. The germline gives CDR1 SGHRS, CDR2 YFSETQ. The CDR3 consists of 14 residues. V lost 3 bases to trimming and J lost 2 bases, with 11 bases between them.

V usage is TRBV20-1 and J usage is TRBJ1-4, with 9 bases aligning to TRBD1. V lost 3 bases to trimming and J lost 6 bases; unmatched junction nucleotides: 2. The CDR3 is 13 residues long. Germline CDR1 reads DFQATT; CDR2 reads SNEGSKA (reference sequence). The DNA of the CDR3 is TGCAGTGCTAGTGGGACAGGGCATGAAAAACTGTTTTTT. Protein sequence: CSASGTGHEKLFF.

DNA for the CDR3: TGCGCCAGCAGGGACAGGGATAATTCACCCCTCCACTTT. It translates to CASRDRDNSPLHF. The chain has TRBV10-2 and TRBJ1-6; TRBD1 matches 8 bases. This CDR3 is built from 13 residues. Germline V gene lookup returns CDR1 WSHSY and CDR2 SAAADI. The V and J ends lost 6 bases and 5 bases, in that order; junction bases with no gene match: 0.

J is TRBJ2-2 and V is TRBV28; D perhaps matches TRBD1 (6 bases). Per germline, CDR1 MDHEN and CDR2 SYDVKM. Deletions cut 6 bases from V and 4 bases from J, with 18 bases between. The CDR3 is 16 residues long. This chain's CDR3 is CASSLTLTGPTGELFF. Here the CDR3 DNA reads TGTGCCAGCAGCCTAACATTAACAGGGCCCACCGGGGAGCTGTTTTTT.

The chain links TRBV5-5 to TRBJ1-1; D gene uncertain. Between the trimmed V and J ends, which lost 0 bases and 0 bases, there was a span of 9 bases. CDR1 SGHKS and CDR2 YYEKEE come from the germline V gene (reference sequence). This CDR3 is built from 15 residues. DNA for the CDR3: TGTGCCAGCAGCTTGGCCAGTAACATGAACACTGAAGCTTTCTTT. This codes for CASSLASNMNTEAFF.